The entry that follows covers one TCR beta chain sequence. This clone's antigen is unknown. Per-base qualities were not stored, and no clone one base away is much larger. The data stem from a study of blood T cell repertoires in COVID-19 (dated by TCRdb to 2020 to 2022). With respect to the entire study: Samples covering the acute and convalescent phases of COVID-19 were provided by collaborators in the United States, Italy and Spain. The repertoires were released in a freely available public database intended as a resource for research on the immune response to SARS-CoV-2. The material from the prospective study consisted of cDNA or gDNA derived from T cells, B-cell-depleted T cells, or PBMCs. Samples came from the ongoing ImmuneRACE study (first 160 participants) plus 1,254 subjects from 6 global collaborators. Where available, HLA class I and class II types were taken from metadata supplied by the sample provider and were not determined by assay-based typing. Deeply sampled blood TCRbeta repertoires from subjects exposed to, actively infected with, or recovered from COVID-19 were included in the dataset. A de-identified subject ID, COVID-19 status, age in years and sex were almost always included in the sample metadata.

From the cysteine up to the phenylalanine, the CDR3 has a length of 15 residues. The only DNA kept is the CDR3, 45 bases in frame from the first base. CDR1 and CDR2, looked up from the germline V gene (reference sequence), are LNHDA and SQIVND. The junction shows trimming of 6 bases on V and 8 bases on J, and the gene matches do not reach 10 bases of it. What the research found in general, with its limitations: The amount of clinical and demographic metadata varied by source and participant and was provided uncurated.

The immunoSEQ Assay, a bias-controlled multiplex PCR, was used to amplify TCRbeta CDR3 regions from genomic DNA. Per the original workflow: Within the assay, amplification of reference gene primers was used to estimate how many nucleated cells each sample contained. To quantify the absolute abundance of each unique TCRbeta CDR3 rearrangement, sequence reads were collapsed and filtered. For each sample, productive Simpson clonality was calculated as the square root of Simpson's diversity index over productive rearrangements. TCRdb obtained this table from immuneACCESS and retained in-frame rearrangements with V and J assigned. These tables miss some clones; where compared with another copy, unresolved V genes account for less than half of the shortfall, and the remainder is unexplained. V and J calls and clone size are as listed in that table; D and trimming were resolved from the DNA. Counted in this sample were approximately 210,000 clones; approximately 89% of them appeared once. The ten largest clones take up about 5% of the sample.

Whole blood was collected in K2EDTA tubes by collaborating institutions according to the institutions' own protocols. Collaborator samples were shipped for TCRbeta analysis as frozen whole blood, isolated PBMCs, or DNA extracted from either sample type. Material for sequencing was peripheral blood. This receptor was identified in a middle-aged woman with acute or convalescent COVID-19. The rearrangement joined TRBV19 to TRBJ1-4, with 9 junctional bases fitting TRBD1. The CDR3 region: CASRQPGQGGEKLFF. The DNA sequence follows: TGTGCCAGTAGGCAACCGGGACAGGGAGGGGAAAAACTGTTTTTT.